This TCR beta chain was identified in a study of T-cell reconstitution after alpha-beta-depleted transplantation in children. This clonotype was counted ten times or more. The TCRbeta library was prepared with unique molecular identifiers. TCRdb independently ran MiXCR on the PCR reads; one entry per CDR3 protein. The table lists about 230,000 distinct CDR3 sequences, roughly a tenth of them singletons. The CDR3 runs 13 residues. Germline lookup yields CDR1 SGHAT and CDR2 FQNNGV. Trimming cost V 2 bases and J 5 bases, with 8 bases left between them. V usage is TRBV11-2 and J usage is TRBJ2-3; D gene uncertain. Source: PBMCs from the stem cell graft donor, taken from the stem cell graft. The receptor comes from a human donor who donated a stem cell graft to a child with SCID. In DNA, the CDR3 is TGTGCCAGCAGCTTAAGGTTCGGAGATACGCAGTATTTT. As protein: CASSLRFGDTQYF. Full variable domain (outside the CDR3, taken from reference TRBV11-2 and TRBJ2-3): EAGVAQSPRYKIIEKRQSVAFWCNPISGHATLYWYQQILGQGPKLLIQFQNNGVVDDSQLPKDRFSAERLKGVDSTLKIQPAKLEDSAVYLCASSLRFGDTQYFGPGTRLTVL.